This entry concerns a single T cell receptor beta chain. The same CDR3 also results from other DNA sequences found in this sample. The data stem from a study of blood T cell repertoires in COVID-19. Across the whole study: From the United States, Italy and Spain came samples of acute and convalescent COVID-19. PBMCs, B-cell-depleted T cells, or T cells provided the cDNA or gDNA that made up the material.

In the source study's methods: Amplifying reference gene primers gave estimates of nucleated cell counts. Sequencing was performed with immunoSEQ multiplex PCR; in TCRdb, only in-frame clones are kept and a portion is missing. V and J calls and clone size follow that table, whereas D and trimming were derived from the DNA. The table includes 120,000 or so clones, about four fifths detected once. Trimming removed 0 bases from V and 3 bases from J, with 6 bases in between. The CDR3 is 14 amino acids. Per germline, CDR1 SGHNT and CDR2 YYREEE (reference sequence). The sequenced material came from peripheral blood. This receptor was taken from a woman under 40 who had recovered from COVID-19. The chain is built from TRBV5-4 and TRBJ2-2; tentatively, D is TRBD1 (6 bases). The CDR3 sequence is CASSLDRDTGELFF. DNA of the CDR3: TGTGCCAGCAGCTTGGACAGGGACACCGGGGAGCTGTTTTTT.